This TCR beta chain was identified in a study of cytomegalovirus exposure and HLA in healthy donors. On this clone: Its antigen is as yet unknown.

In the PCR, 60 Vbeta and 13 Jbeta primers were used. Sequenced by immunoSEQ multiplex PCR; TCRdb stores in-frame clones only, minus some. The table shows about 89,000 clones, with roughly 79% occurring only once. Trimming pared 2 bases from V and 4 bases from J, leaving 12 bases between. Germline-derived CDR1 and CDR2 are SGDLS and YYNGEE. This CDR3 contains 14 residues. Study-level results: Trimming of TCR beta V- and J-genes showed a link, identified in a later analysis, to a missense DCLRE1C variant. In a later analysis, HLA-associated TCR beta chains were more clonally expanded than equally common others. Under in vitro conditions, three CMV-associated chains were confirmed as specific for CMV antigens. Some 150 TCR beta chains were listed as cytomegalovirus-associated.

The receptor comes from a male donor in good health and CMV-seronegative. What was sequenced was PBMCs. The chain combines TRBV9 with TRBJ2-5; D is possibly TRBD1 (6 bases). This chain's CDR3 is CASSVQGPGETQYF. For the CDR3, the DNA is TGTGCCAGCAGCGTTCAGGGGCCAGGAGAGACCCAGTACTTC.